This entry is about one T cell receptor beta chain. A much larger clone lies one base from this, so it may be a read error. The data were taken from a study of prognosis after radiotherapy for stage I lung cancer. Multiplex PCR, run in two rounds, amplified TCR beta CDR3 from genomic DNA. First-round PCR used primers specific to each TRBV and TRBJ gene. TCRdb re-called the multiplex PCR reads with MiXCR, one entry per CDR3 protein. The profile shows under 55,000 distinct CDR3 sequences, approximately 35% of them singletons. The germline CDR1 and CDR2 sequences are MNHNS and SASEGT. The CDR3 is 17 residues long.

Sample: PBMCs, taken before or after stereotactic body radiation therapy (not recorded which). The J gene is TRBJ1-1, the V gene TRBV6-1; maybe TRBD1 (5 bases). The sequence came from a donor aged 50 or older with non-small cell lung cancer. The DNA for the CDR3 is TGTGCCGGCAGCCGCCCTACCGCTGGGGGGTCAAACACTGAAGCTTTCTTT. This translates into CAGSRPTAGGSNTEAFF.